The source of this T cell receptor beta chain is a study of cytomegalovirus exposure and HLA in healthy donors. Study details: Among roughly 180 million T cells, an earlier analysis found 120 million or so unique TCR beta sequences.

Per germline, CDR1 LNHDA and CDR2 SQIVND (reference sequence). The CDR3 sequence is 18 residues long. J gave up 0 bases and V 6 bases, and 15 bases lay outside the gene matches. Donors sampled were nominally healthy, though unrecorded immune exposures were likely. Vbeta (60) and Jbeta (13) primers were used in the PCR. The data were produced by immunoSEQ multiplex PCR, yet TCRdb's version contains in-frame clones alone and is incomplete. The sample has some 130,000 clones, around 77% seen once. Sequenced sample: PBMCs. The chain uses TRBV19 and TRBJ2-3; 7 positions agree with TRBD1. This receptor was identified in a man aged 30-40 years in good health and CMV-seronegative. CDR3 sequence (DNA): TGTGCCAGTAGAGCCCTCCTGACAGGGCCCTTCAGCACAGATACGCAGTATTTT. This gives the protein CASRALLTGPFSTDTQYF. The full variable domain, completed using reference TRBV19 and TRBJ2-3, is DGGITQSPKYLFRKEGQNVTLSCEQNLNHDAMYWYRQDPGQGLRLIYYSQIVNDFQKGDIAEGYSVSREKKESFPLTVTSAQKNPTAFYLCASRALLTGPFSTDTQYFGPGTRLTVL.